This entry lists 29 T cell receptor beta chains sequenced from one sample in a study of cytotoxic CD8 clonotypes in ibrutinib-treated CLL. TCRdb keeps only in-frame clones here, not all; method: immunoSEQ multiplex PCR. Here the sample spans about 140,000 clones, roughly 77% being singletons. This specimen consisted of PBMCs, obtained after 12 months of ibrutinib treatment. The receptor source for this set is a human donor with chronic lymphocytic leukemia.

In this sample, this clone turned up a few times. The rearrangement links TRBV7-3 to TRBJ2-2; 7 nucleotides align to TRBD2. The ends lost 5 bases at V and 4 bases at J; junction bases unmatched: 4. The length of the CDR3 is 14 residues. From germline, CDR1 is SGHTA and CDR2 FQGTGA. CDR3 in amino acids: CASSPGGGTGELFF. The DNA for the CDR3 is TGTGCCAGCAGCCCGGGGGGTGGCACCGGGGAGCTGTTTTTT.

This chain uses TRBV28 with TRBJ2-1, with a tentative D call TRBD2 (6 bases). Trimming removed 3 bases at V and 7 bases at J, with 16 bases between. Germline V lookup: CDR1 MDHEN, CDR2 SYDVKM. CDR3 length: 15 amino acids. The CDR3 DNA sequence: TGTGCCAGCAGTTTCTGGGCTAGCGTAGTTAATGAGCAGTTCTTC. Translation: CASSFWASVVNEQFF.

This chain joins TRBV11-2 and TRBJ2-3; D remains ambiguous. This CDR3 is 15 amino acids long. The V end lost 5 bases, the J end lost 0 bases, and 12 bases lay between the germline ends. Germline V lookup: CDR1 SGHAT, CDR2 FQNNGV. The CDR3 nucleotides are TGTGCCAGCAGCCCTCGACTTTCTAGCACAGATACGCAGTATTTT. It specifies CASSPRLSSTDTQYF.

As for this clone: Germline is not matched at one junction end, which may reflect a read error. The V and J genes are TRBV28 and TRBJ1-1; 12 nucleotides match TRBD1. The CDR3 is 14 residues long. CDR1 is MDHEN, CDR2 SYDVKM, per germline. CDR3 nucleotide sequence: TGTGCCAGGGGGGACAGGGGGCTGAAAACTGAAGCTTTCTTT. Translating it yields CARGDRGLKTEAFF.

This chain joins TRBV7-9 and TRBJ2-7, with 7 bases fitting TRBD1. The germline V gene encodes CDR1 SEHNR and CDR2 FQNEAQ (reference sequence). Trimming removed 4 bases from V and 5 bases from J; junction bases left unmatched: 8. CDR3 length equals 14 residues. The CDR3 is CASSSPGQFHEQYF. The CDR3 bases are TGTGCCAGCAGCTCCCCGGGACAGTTTCACGAGCAGTACTTC.

J is TRBJ1-2 and V is TRBV2; D gene ambiguous. This CDR3 spans 12 amino acids. Trimming removed 7 bases from V and 4 bases from J, with 10 bases in between. Germline V gives CDR1 SNHLY, CDR2 FYNNEI. The CDR3 spells CASMMGSYGYTF. The CDR3 DNA sequence: TGTGCCAGCATGATGGGAAGCTATGGCTACACCTTC. The full variable domain, completed using reference TRBV2 and TRBJ1-2, is EPEVTQTPSHQVTQMGQEVILRCVPISNHLYFYWYRQILGQKVEFLVSFYNNEISEKSEIFDDQFSVERPDGSNFTLKIRSTKLEDSAMYFCASMMGSYGYTFGSGTRLTVV.

This chain links TRBV7-9 with TRBJ2-1; maybe TRBD1 (6 bases). Trimming removed 3 bases at V and 4 bases at J, with 13 bases between. This CDR3 is built from 15 residues. Germline CDR1 is SEHNR and CDR2 is FQNEAQ (reference sequence). The CDR3 reads CASSFGQGIYNEQFF. CDR3 DNA: TGTGCCAGCAGCTTTGGGCAGGGGATATACAATGAGCAGTTCTTC. The full variable domain, in which reference TRBV7-9 and TRBJ2-1 provide the parts outside the CDR3, is DTGVSQNPRHKITKRGQNVTFRCDPISEHNRLYWYRQTLGQGPEFLTYFQNEAQLEKSRLLSDRFSAERPKGSFSTLEIQRTEQGDSAMYLCASSFGQGIYNEQFFGPGTRLTVL.

This clone showed up just once. The chain has TRBV4-2 and TRBJ2-5; 7 positions match TRBD2. This CDR3 is built from 15 residues. The V segment lost 1 base and the J segment 5 bases; nucleotides outside the gene matches: 7. In germline, CDR1 is LGHNA, CDR2 YNFKEQ. The CDR3 DNA is TGTGCCAGCAGCCAAGGGAGGGAGGGCCCGGAGACCCAGTACTTC. This codes for CASSQGREGPETQYF.

The chain employs TRBV30 and TRBJ1-4; TRBD1 is a possible D gene (5 bases). CDR1 is GTSNPN and CDR2 is SVGIG in the germline V gene (reference sequence). CDR3 length: 12 amino acids. Trimming removed 3 bases from V and 8 bases from J, with 10 bases in between. CDR3 nucleotides: TGTGCCTGGAGGAAGGAGGGGGAAAAACTGTTTTTT. Translating it yields CAWRKEGEKLFF. The full variable domain, its missing parts supplied by reference TRBV30 and TRBJ1-4, is SQTIHQWPATLVQPVGSPLSLECTVEGTSNPNLYWYRQAAGRGLQLLFYSVGIGQISSEVPQNLSASRPQDRQFILSSKKLLLSDSGFYLCAWRKEGEKLFFGSGTQLSVL.

A single count supports this clone. CDR3 sequence: CASSPSGQGLTGELFF. DNA for the CDR3: TGTGCCAGCTCACCTAGTGGACAGGGCCTCACCGGGGAGCTGTTTTTT. This chain joins TRBV18 and TRBJ2-2; 8 bases map to TRBD1. The CDR3 covers 16 residues. CDR1 is KGHSH and CDR2 is LQKENI in the germline V gene. Trimming took 3 bases from V and 4 from J; bases not matched to a gene: 7.

This sequence joins TRBV7-2 and TRBJ1-6; no definite D call. CDR1 is SGHTA and CDR2 is FQGNSA in the germline V gene. With 5 bases removed from V and 8 bases from J, the gap between germline ends came to 10 bases. The CDR3 spans 13 residues. CDR3 nucleotides: TGTGCCAGCAGCCCTAGCCGGGATTCACCCCTCCACTTT. As protein: CASSPSRDSPLHF. The full variable domain, its missing parts supplied by reference TRBV7-2 and TRBJ1-6, is GAGVSQSPSNKVTEKGKDVELRCDPISGHTALYWYRQSLGQGLEFLIYFQGNSAPDKSGLPSDRFSAERTGGSVSTLTIQRTQQEDSAVYLCASSPSRDSPLHFGNGTRLTVT.

The rearrangement links TRBV10-3 to TRBJ2-1, with 7 bases identical to TRBD1. CDR3 length equals 11 residues. The germline V gene has CDR1 ENHRY and CDR2 SYGVKD. V gave up 5 bases and J gave up 9 bases; unmatched junction bases: 1. CDR3 protein: CAISRGLEQFF. CDR3 sequence (DNA): TGTGCCATCAGTAGGGGGCTTGAGCAGTTCTTC.

This chain uses TRBV27 with TRBJ2-3; D ambiguous. The CDR3 is made up of 13 amino acids. The V and J ends lost 2 bases and 6 bases respectively, with 9 bases between them. Germline V lookup: CDR1 MNHEY, CDR2 SMNVEV (reference sequence). The CDR3 DNA reads as TGTGCCAGCAGTTTACGGAACGGGGATACGCAGTATTTT. Protein product: CASSLRNGDTQYF.

This clone was recorded once. V and J are TRBV7-2 and TRBJ2-1, with 11 bases lining up with TRBD2. V shed 4 bases, J shed 7 bases, and the junction held 9 bases outside the gene matches. This CDR3 region has 16 residues. Germline CDR1 and CDR2: SGHTA and FQGNSA. CDR3 sequence (DNA): TGTGCCAGCAGCTATAGCGGGAGGGCCCTCGGAAATGAGCAGTTCTTC. It translates to CASSYSGRALGNEQFF.

V usage is TRBV6-1 and J usage is TRBJ1-1; possibly TRBD1 for D (5 bases). CDR1 is MNHNS, CDR2 SASEGT, per germline. V was pared by 1 base and J by 2 bases, with 14 bases between. This CDR3 comprises 16 residues. The CDR3 loop reads CASSEVYGGLNTEAFF. For the CDR3, the DNA is TGTGCCAGCAGTGAAGTGTATGGGGGGTTAAACACTGAAGCTTTCTTT.

The CDR3, as DNA: TGTGCCAGCTCACCCGACGGTAGCTATGGCTACACCTTC. It yields the protein CASSPDGSYGYTF. This sequence joins TRBV18 and TRBJ1-2; the D is unclear. The CDR3 length is 13 residues. The V gene lost 3 bases and the J gene lost 4 bases, with 9 bases spanning the gap. Germline V CDR1 and CDR2: KGHSH, LQKENI.

This chain links TRBV15 with TRBJ2-1; TRBD1 aligns across 10 bases. This CDR3 spans 15 amino acids. Unmatched junction bases numbered 2, after V lost 3 bases and J lost 3 bases. Germline V gene data show CDR1 as LNHNV and CDR2 as YYDKDF (reference sequence). The CDR3 sequence is CATSRDRGIYNEQFF. CDR3 DNA: TGTGCCACCAGCAGGGACAGGGGGATCTACAATGAGCAGTTCTTC.

The V and J genes are TRBV6-1 and TRBJ2-1; 9 bases align to TRBD1. Germline loops: CDR1 MNHNS, CDR2 SASEGT. The V and J ends lost 2 bases and 6 bases, in that order; junction bases with no gene match: 5. The CDR3 runs to 15 residues. Written as DNA, the CDR3 is TGTGCCAGCAGTGAATGGGGACAGGGTTTCAATGAGCAGTTCTTC. Residues: CASSEWGQGFNEQFF.

The table lists this clone with a few counts. The chain carries TRBV19 and TRBJ1-5; a possible D gene is TRBD1 (5 bases). The CDR3 spans 13 residues. Germline V CDR1 and CDR2: LNHDA, SQIVND (reference sequence). The V gene lost 1 base and the J gene lost 9 bases, with 10 bases spanning the gap. CDR3: CASSIGEGTPQHF. Written as DNA, the CDR3 is TGTGCCAGTAGTATAGGAGAGGGGACGCCCCAGCATTTT.

The chain couples TRBV27 to TRBJ2-3; D unclear. The germline V and J ends were trimmed by 5 bases and 1 base, with 13 bases remaining between them. The CDR3 totals 15 residues. CDR1 and CDR2 (germline): MNHEY, SMNVEV (reference sequence). In DNA form, the CDR3 reads TGTGCCAGCAGTGACAATCTCCTTGGCACAGATACGCAGTATTTT. Translating gives CASSDNLLGTDTQYF.

The chain couples TRBV2 to TRBJ1-1, with unresolved D. Trimming took off 6 bases at V and 0 bases at J, with 8 bases between the two ends. CDR3 size: 13 residues. Germline-derived CDR1 and CDR2 are SNHLY and FYNNEI. The CDR3: CASRGTMNTEAFF. CDR3 DNA: TGTGCCAGCAGGGGTACTATGAACACTGAAGCTTTCTTT.

The rearrangement joins TRBV28 to TRBJ2-5; 15 bases fit TRBD2. Germline assignment: CDR1 MDHEN and CDR2 SYDVKM. Trimming cost V 4 bases and J 0 bases; bases outside gene matches: 6. The CDR3 runs 18 residues. The CDR3 DNA is TGTGCCAGCAGTTACATCGGACTAGCGGGGGGGTACCAAGAGACCCAGTACTTC. Protein sequence: CASSYIGLAGGYQETQYF.

This clone was detected a few times. The rearrangement joins TRBV6-5 to TRBJ2-7, with TRBD1 matching over 7 bases. This CDR3 contains 13 residues. The V gene's germline CDR1 is MNHEY and CDR2 SVGAGI. The junction had 2 bases not matched to a gene; V was cut back by 2 bases and J by 4 bases. The CDR3 sequence is CASSYRTGYEQYF. The CDR3 DNA reads TGTGCCAGCAGTTACAGGACAGGTTACGAGCAGTACTTC.

This clone appeared a few times. V usage is TRBV27 and J usage is TRBJ2-1; 13 bases match TRBD2. The CDR3 totals 17 residues. CDR1 MNHEY and CDR2 SMNVEV come from the germline V gene (reference sequence). J gave up 5 bases and V 5 bases, and 9 bases lay outside the gene matches. CDR3 nucleotide sequence: TGTGCCAGCAGTCCGAGGACTAGCGGGAGACGGGACAATGAGCAGTTCTTC. This translates into CASSPRTSGRRDNEQFF.

This clone was seen a handful of times. The chain employs TRBV19 and TRBJ1-1; D perhaps matches TRBD1 (5 bases). The CDR3 has 13 amino acids. Germline lookup yields CDR1 LNHDA and CDR2 SQIVND (reference sequence). Trimming removed 6 bases from V and 3 bases from J, with 11 bases in between. The CDR3 DNA reads TGTGCCAGTAGGATCGAGGGGTACACTGAAGCTTTCTTT. Translated: CASRIEGYTEAFF.

In its sample, this clone was seen a few times. V is TRBV2 and J is TRBJ1-1; unclear D gene. V was cut by 4 bases and J by 6 bases, with 15 bases left in between. The CDR3 spans 14 residues. In germline, CDR1 is SNHLY, CDR2 FYNNEI. The CDR3 region has the DNA TGTGCCAGCAGTGGGGTCGCCGGGGAGGCTGAAGCTTTCTTT. It translates to CASSGVAGEAEAFF.

The chain combines TRBV6-7 with TRBJ2-1, with a weak D call TRBD1 (6 bases). TRBV6-7 is classed as an ORF, of uncertain function. The V end was cut by 5 bases, the J end by 5 bases, with 13 bases between. This CDR3 is 14 amino acids long. CDR3 nucleotide sequence: TGTGCCAGCAGTCCCGGACAGAAAAACAATGAGCAGTTCTTC. This gives the protein CASSPGQKNNEQFF.

The chain is built from TRBV9 and TRBJ1-1; D remains ambiguous. V lost 6 bases to trimming and J lost 2 bases, with 14 bases between them. The CDR3 extends over 14 amino acids. Germline-derived CDR1 and CDR2 are SGDLS and YYNGEE. The CDR3 here is CASKPSDGNTEAFF. The CDR3 nucleotides read TGTGCCAGCAAACCATCGGATGGCAACACTGAAGCTTTCTTT.

V and J are TRBV7-2 and TRBJ1-5, with D tentatively TRBD1 (5 bases). The V gene lost 5 bases and the J gene lost 0 bases, with 11 bases spanning the gap. The CDR3 runs to 15 residues. Germline V lookup: CDR1 SGHTA, CDR2 FQGNSA. CDR3 residues: CASSAKTDSNQPQHF. The CDR3 DNA reads TGTGCCAGCAGCGCGAAGACAGATAGCAATCAGCCCCAGCATTTT.